This TCR beta chain was identified during a study of regulatory T cells in long-lasting Graves disease. Regarding the study as a whole: Persistent disease samples used TRBV28, TRBJ1-2 and TRBJ2-5 preferentially.

To make TCR beta libraries, researchers used iRepertoire HTBI primers and Arm-PCR of CDR3 regions. TCRdb reprocessed the multiplex PCR reads with MiXCR, giving one entry per CDR3 protein. The sample includes 350,000 to 500,000 distinct CDR3 sequences, around 20% seen only once; the top ten take more than 13%. V was pared by 5 bases and J by 5 bases, with 16 bases of the junction left unmatched. The CDR3 totals 17 residues. CDR1 is MDHEN and CDR2 is SYDVKM in the germline V gene. This clonotype was counted ten times or more. Its cognate antigen is unknown. Time point noted: persistent/refractory GD, antithyroid drugs over 5 years with positive TRAb. The TCR library was made from RNA that had been extracted from PBMCs in TRIzol.

The TCR sequence derives from a female donor with Graves disease. Sample: peripheral blood mononuclear cells (PBMCs), taken when the disease was refractory, from a patient treated with antithyroid drugs. V usage is TRBV28 and J usage is TRBJ2-5; TRBD2 agrees at 8 bases. Written as DNA, the CDR3 is TGTGCCAGCAGTACCCAGCCGGGGTCCGGGACTAGGGAGACCCAGTACTTC. Its protein is CASSTQPGSGTRETQYF.